The 22 T cell receptor beta chains below were found in one sample sequenced in a study of cytomegalovirus exposure and HLA in healthy donors (dated by TCRdb to 2015 to 2018). Receptors were amplified or captured by the immunoSEQ multiplex PCR assay. Here the immuneACCESS table is served through TCRdb, limited to in-frame sequences with V and J called. Missing clones are a known gap in these copies; in checked studies unresolved V genes cover under half, and the rest lacks a known reason. Counted in this sample were 250,000 to 400,000 clones; 87% of them appeared once. The top ten clonotypes cover over 1% of the sample. Sequencing was carried out using PBMCs. These receptors were taken from a woman in her twenties or thirties in good health and CMV-seropositive.

The chain has TRBV11-3 and TRBJ2-3; D is tentatively TRBD1 or TRBD2 (5 bases each). Deletions cut 0 bases from V and 1 base from J, with 11 bases between. CDR1 is SGHNT and CDR2 is YENEEA in the germline V gene. This CDR3 is 16 amino acids long. The CDR3 nucleotides read TGTGCCAGCAGCTTAGATTCGTTGGGGGGCACAGATACGCAGTATTTT. This encodes CASSLDSLGGTDTQYF.

The chain has TRBV30 and TRBJ1-4; 7 bases align to TRBD1. J gave up 8 bases and V 3 bases, and 6 bases lay outside the gene matches. This CDR3 contains 13 residues. Per the germline V gene, CDR1 is GTSNPN and CDR2 is SVGIG (reference sequence). In nucleotides, the CDR3 is TGTGCCTGGAGCCCGGGACAGCCCGAAAAACTGTTTTTT. This codes for CAWSPGQPEKLFF.

The chain recombines TRBV30 with TRBJ1-1; 8 bases are shared with TRBD1. The CDR3 covers 15 residues. The V segment lost 2 bases and the J segment 1 base; nucleotides outside the gene matches: 6. Germline V gives CDR1 GTSNPN, CDR2 SVGIG (reference sequence). Written as DNA, the CDR3 is TGTGCCTGGAGTACGTGGGACAGGAAGAACACTGAAGCTTTCTTT. This codes for CAWSTWDRKNTEAFF. Complete variable domain (other parts from reference TRBV30 and TRBJ1-1): SQTIHQWPATLVQPVGSPLSLECTVEGTSNPNLYWYRQAAGRGLQLLFYSVGIGQISSEVPQNLSASRPQDRQFILSSKKLLLSDSGFYLCAWSTWDRKNTEAFFGQGTRLTVV.

This clone occurred once. The rearrangement links TRBV7-2 to TRBJ2-5, with 10 nucleotides matching TRBD2. Germline V gives CDR1 SGHTA, CDR2 FQGNSA. There are 17 residues in the CDR3. V lost 6 bases to trimming and J lost 3 bases; unmatched junction nucleotides: 13. The CDR3 region has the DNA TGTGCCAGCAGATCACCGGCCTGGCTAGCGGGGGAAGAGACCCAGTACTTC. Amino acid sequence: CASRSPAWLAGEETQYF.

This chain links TRBV27 with TRBJ1-2; 7 nucleotides match TRBD1. Germline CDR1 MNHEY, CDR2 SMNVEV (reference sequence). J was trimmed by 4 bases and V by 3 bases; bases with no gene match: 5. This CDR3 has 14 amino acids. DNA for the CDR3: TGTGCCAGCAGTTTGAGGGACAGCCCCTATGGCTACACCTTC. It codes for CASSLRDSPYGYTF.

This chain uses TRBV2 with TRBJ1-6, with D possibly being TRBD1 (6 bases). With 3 bases removed from V and 14 bases from J, the gap between germline ends came to 14 bases. The CDR3 is 13 amino acids. Germline CDR1 and CDR2: SNHLY and FYNNEI. CDR3 amino acids: CASSDRGFDTLHF. The CDR3 DNA reads TGTGCCAGCAGTGACAGGGGATTCGACACCCTCCACTTT.

The V and J genes are TRBV6-4 and TRBJ2-3; TRBD2 aligns across 11 bases. Unmatched junction bases numbered 3, after V lost 6 bases and J lost 1 base. The CDR3 has 15 amino acids. Germline CDR1 MRHNA, CDR2 SNTAGT. The CDR3 is CASSLLAGGTDTQYF. CDR3 nucleotide sequence: TGTGCCAGCAGCCTACTAGCGGGGGGCACAGATACGCAGTATTTT.

The chain recombines TRBV5-4 with TRBJ2-4; D is ambiguous. V was trimmed by 4 bases and J by 13 bases, leaving 18 bases between them. The germline gives CDR1 SGHNT, CDR2 YYREEE (reference sequence). CDR3 length: 13 residues. The CDR3 reads CASSPRDTAKQYF. In nucleotides, the CDR3 is TGTGCCAGCAGCCCCCGTGACACGGCTAAACAGTACTTC.

The V call is TRBV27, the J call TRBJ2-7, with TRBD1 matching over 7 bases. V lost 5 bases and J lost 0; bases outside the gene matches: 7. The CDR3 is 15 amino acids. Germline V gives CDR1 MNHEY, CDR2 SMNVEV (reference sequence). Written as DNA, the CDR3 is TGTGCCAGCAGTCAGGGGGTCCCGGGCTCCTACGAGCAGTACTTC. Residues: CASSQGVPGSYEQYF.

This chain joins TRBV11-2 and TRBJ2-1; the D gene is possibly TRBD2 (5 bases). The V end lost 5 bases, the J end lost 9 bases, and 14 bases lay between the germline ends. The CDR3 runs to 13 residues. In germline, CDR1 is SGHAT, CDR2 FQNNGV. CDR3 sequence reads: CASSPGVVGEQFF. CDR3 DNA: TGTGCCAGCAGCCCCGGGGTAGTGGGTGAGCAGTTCTTC.

The rearrangement uses TRBV28 and TRBJ1-2, with 9 bases identical to TRBD1. V gave up 5 bases and J gave up 4 bases; unmatched junction bases: 8. This CDR3 has 15 residues. CDR1 and CDR2 (germline): MDHEN, SYDVKM. This CDR3 reads CASSNTGGEGYGYTF. The CDR3 DNA reads TGTGCCAGCAGTAACACAGGGGGCGAGGGCTATGGCTACACCTTC.

The chain couples TRBV28 to TRBJ2-2; D remains unclear. V dropped 1 base and J dropped 8 bases, with 14 bases sitting between them. The length of the CDR3 is 15 residues. Germline V lookup: CDR1 MDHEN, CDR2 SYDVKM. CDR3 loop: CASSLYPDERGELFF. CDR3 bases: TGTGCCAGCAGTTTATACCCCGACGAGAGGGGGGAGCTGTTTTTT.

V usage is TRBV15 and J usage is TRBJ2-3; maybe TRBD1 (9 bases). The CDR3 runs 22 residues. Trimming took 2 bases from V and 2 from J, leaving 32 bases between them. CDR1 and CDR2 (germline): LNHNV, YYDKDF (reference sequence). DNA for the CDR3: TGTGCCACCAGCAGAATGGGACAGGGAACGCGGACTAGCACAAAGTCCACAGATACGCAGTATTTT. Protein sequence: CATSRMGQGTRTSTKSTDTQYF.

The chain uses TRBV7-9 and TRBJ1-2; TRBD1 might be the D (5 bases). Trimming took 0 bases from V and 0 from J, leaving 11 bases between them. This CDR3 is 16 amino acids long. Per germline, CDR1 SEHNR and CDR2 FQNEAQ (reference sequence). The CDR3 nucleotides are TGTGCCAGCAGCTTAGCGGCGGGGCCTGCTAACTATGGCTACACCTTC. As protein: CASSLAAGPANYGYTF. Based on the CDR3 plus reference TRBV7-9 and TRBJ1-2, the full variable domain is DTGVSQNPRHKITKRGQNVTFRCDPISEHNRLYWYRQTLGQGPEFLTYFQNEAQLEKSRLLSDRFSAERPKGSFSTLEIQRTEQGDSAMYLCASSLAAGPANYGYTFGSGTRLTVV.

The chain combines TRBV18 with TRBJ2-7, with 7 bases aligning to TRBD1. The CDR3 spans 15 residues. The germline V gene encodes CDR1 KGHSH and CDR2 LQKENI. Losses at the gene ends were 2 bases for V and 6 bases for J; bases not matched to a gene: 10. The CDR3: CASSPFHRGGFEQYF. CDR3 nucleotides: TGTGCCAGCTCACCATTCCACAGGGGTGGTTTCGAGCAGTACTTC.

The rearrangement links TRBV6-5 to TRBJ2-5; 8 bases agree with TRBD1. The CDR3 has 13 amino acids. Losses at the gene ends were 4 bases for V and 5 bases for J; bases not matched to a gene: 3. In germline, CDR1 is MNHEY, CDR2 SVGAGI. CDR3 amino acids: CASSSTGGETQYF. The CDR3 DNA reads TGTGCCAGCAGTTCAACAGGGGGGGAGACCCAGTACTTC.

This clone was seen once. J is TRBJ1-4 and V is TRBV10-3, with D perhaps matching TRBD1 (6 bases). The germline V and J ends were trimmed by 4 bases and 7 bases, with 10 bases remaining between them. The CDR3 is 13 amino acids. CDR1 is ENHRY and CDR2 is SYGVKD in the germline V gene. Here the CDR3 reads CAISAGASEKLFF. CDR3 DNA: TGTGCCATCAGTGCAGGGGCTAGTGAAAAACTGTTTTTT.

The chain couples TRBV6-1 to TRBJ1-2; TRBD1 agrees at 7 bases. The CDR3 spans 14 residues. The J segment lost 4 bases and the V segment lost 4 bases, leaving 6 bases of the junction unmatched. Germline-derived CDR1 and CDR2 are MNHNS and SASEGT. The CDR3 here is CASSAAGTAYGYTF. The CDR3 coding sequence is TGTGCCAGCAGTGCCGCAGGGACAGCCTATGGCTACACCTTC.

With regard to this clone: This same CDR3 is encoded by further DNA sequences in the sample. The chain is built from TRBV29-1 and TRBJ2-5; 13 bases map to TRBD2. The germline gives CDR1 SQVTM, CDR2 ANQGSEA. The CDR3 is 14 residues long. V was pared by 4 bases and J by 2 bases, with 1 base of the junction left unmatched. Here the CDR3 reads CSVGLAGGQETQYF. DNA for the CDR3: TGCAGCGTTGGACTAGCGGGAGGACAAGAGACCCAGTACTTC.

The V call is TRBV5-1, the J call TRBJ1-1, with 8 bases that match TRBD1. CDR1 is SGHRS and CDR2 is YFSETQ in the germline V gene. After removal of 5 bases from V and 4 bases from J, the junction contained 7 bases not matched to a gene. This CDR3 contains 14 residues. Here the CDR3 reads CASRLQGEVTEAFF. The DNA for the CDR3 is TGCGCCAGCAGGTTACAGGGGGAAGTCACTGAAGCTTTCTTT.

V usage is TRBV18 and J usage is TRBJ1-2; D may be TRBD1 (5 bases). Looked up from germline, CDR1 is KGHSH and CDR2 is LQKENI. This CDR3 has 17 amino acids. V was trimmed by 4 bases and J by 2 bases, leaving 20 bases between them. Here the CDR3 DNA reads TGTGCCAGCTCACTTAACTTTCGACAGCGGCCCAACTATGGCTACACCTTC. It codes for CASSLNFRQRPNYGYTF.

The chain carries TRBV9 and TRBJ2-2, with D possibly being TRBD2 (5 bases). CDR1 SGDLS and CDR2 YYNGEE come from the germline V gene. There are 15 residues in the CDR3. V lost 3 bases and J 0 bases, leaving 9 bases between the germline ends. CDR3 loop: CASSEDSANTGELFF. The CDR3 coding sequence is TGTGCCAGCAGCGAAGATAGCGCGAACACCGGGGAGCTGTTTTTT.